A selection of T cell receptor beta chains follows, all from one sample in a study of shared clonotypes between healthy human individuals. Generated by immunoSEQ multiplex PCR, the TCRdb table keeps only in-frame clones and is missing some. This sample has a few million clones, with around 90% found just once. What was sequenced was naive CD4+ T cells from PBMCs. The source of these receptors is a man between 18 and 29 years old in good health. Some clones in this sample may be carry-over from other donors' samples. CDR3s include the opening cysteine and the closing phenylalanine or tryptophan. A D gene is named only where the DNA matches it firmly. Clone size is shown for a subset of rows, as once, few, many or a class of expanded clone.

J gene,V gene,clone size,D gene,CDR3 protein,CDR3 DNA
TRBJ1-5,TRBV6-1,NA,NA,CASSEPPRWRDNQPQHF,TGTGCCAGCAGTGAACCCCCACGGTGGAGGGATAATCAGCCCCAGCATTTT
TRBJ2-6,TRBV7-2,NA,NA,CASIQDPGANVLTF,TGTGCCAGCATCCAGGACCCGGGGGCCAACGTCCTGACTTTC
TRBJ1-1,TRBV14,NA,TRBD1,CASSLRQGSLRNTEAFF,TGTGCCAGCAGCTTACGACAGGGGTCGCTGAGGAACACTGAAGCTTTCTTT
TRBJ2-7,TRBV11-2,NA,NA,CASSLVPSSSTDLAF,TGTGCCAGCAGCTTAGTCCCTAGCTCTTCTACAGATCTGGCGTTC
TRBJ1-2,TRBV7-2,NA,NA,CASKPVGSYGYTF,TGTGCCAGCAAACCGGTCGGGAGCTATGGCTACACCTTC
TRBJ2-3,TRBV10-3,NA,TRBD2,CAISAPRGREDTDTQYF,TGTGCCATCAGTGCCCCTCGCGGGCGGGAGGACACAGATACGCAGTATTTT
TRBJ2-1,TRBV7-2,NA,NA,CASSLALVEYNEQFF,TGTGCCAGCAGCTTAGCCCTAGTGGAGTACAATGAGCAGTTCTTC
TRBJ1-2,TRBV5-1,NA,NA,CASSLQSGRYGYTF,TGCGCCAGCAGCTTACAATCCGGGCGCTATGGCTACACCTTC
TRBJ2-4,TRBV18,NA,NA,CASSPTGVGDIQYF,TGTGCCAGCTCACCAACCGGGGTAGGCGACATTCAGTACTTC
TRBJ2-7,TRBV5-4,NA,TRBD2,CASTPRDGGRAYEQYF,TGTGCCAGCACCCCCCGCGACGGCGGGAGGGCCTACGAGCAGTACTTC
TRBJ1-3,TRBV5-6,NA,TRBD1,CASSLGTGATGPIYF,TGTGCCAGCAGCCTGGGGACAGGGGCTACGGGGCCCATATATTTT
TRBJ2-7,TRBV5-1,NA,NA,CASSLARTAGGMGYEQYF,TGCGCCAGCAGCTTGGCACGGACAGCCGGGGGTATGGGGTACGAGCAGTACTTC
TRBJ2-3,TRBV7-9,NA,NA,CASSFLDTQYF,TGTGCCAGCAGCTTTCTCGATACGCAGTATTTT
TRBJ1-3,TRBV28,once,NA,CASSLQGSGNTIYF,TGTGCCAGCAGTTTACAGGGCTCTGGAAACACCATATATTTT
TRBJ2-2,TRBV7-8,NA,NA,CASSLAGSPGATGGELFF,TGTGCCAGCAGCTTAGCGGGGTCCCCGGGAGCGACTGGCGGGGAGCTGTTTTTT
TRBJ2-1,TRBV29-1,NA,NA,CSVRDGRADEQFF,TGCAGCGTTCGAGATGGCAGGGCCGATGAGCAGTTCTTC
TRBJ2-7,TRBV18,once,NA,CASSPIREDRYEQYF,TGTGCCAGCTCACCTATTCGTGAGGATCGGTACGAGCAGTACTTC
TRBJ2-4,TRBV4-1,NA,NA,CASSPETLAKNIQYF,TGCGCCAGCAGCCCCGAGACCCTAGCCAAAAACATTCAGTACTTC
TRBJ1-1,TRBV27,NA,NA,CASRSLRVGTEAFF,TGTGCCAGCAGGAGCCTCAGGGTGGGCACTGAAGCTTTCTTT
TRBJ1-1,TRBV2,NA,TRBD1,CASGQNRGIEAFF,TGTGCCAGCGGACAAAACAGGGGGATTGAAGCTTTCTTT
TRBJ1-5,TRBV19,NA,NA,CASSNSVDQPQHF,TGTGCCAGTAGTAATAGCGTGGATCAGCCCCAGCATTTT
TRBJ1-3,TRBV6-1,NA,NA,CASSELERHSGNTIYF,TGTGCCAGCAGTGAACTGGAGAGGCACTCTGGAAACACCATATATTTT
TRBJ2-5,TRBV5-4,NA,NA,CAIRPVAEETQYF,TGTGCCATCCGGCCTGTAGCGGAAGAGACCCAGTACTTC
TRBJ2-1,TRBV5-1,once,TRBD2,CASSSGSYFFF,TGCGCCAGCAGTAGCGGGAGTTACTTTTTCTTC
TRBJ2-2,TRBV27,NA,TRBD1,CASSWTGLTGELFF,TGTGCCAGCAGCTGGACAGGGTTAACCGGGGAGCTGTTTTTT
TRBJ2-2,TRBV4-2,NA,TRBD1,CASSPAGQGTGELFF,TGTGCCAGCAGCCCCGCAGGACAGGGGACCGGGGAGCTGTTTTTT
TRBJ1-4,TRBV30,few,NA,CAWSAVNEKLFF,TGTGCCTGGAGCGCGGTTAATGAAAAACTGTTTTTT
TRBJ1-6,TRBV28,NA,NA,CASRLHLDSPLHF,TGTGCCAGCAGACTACACCTAGATTCACCCCTCCACTTT
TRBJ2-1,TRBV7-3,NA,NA,CASSLTGADSEQFF,TGTGCCAGCAGCTTAACAGGGGCGGATTCTGAGCAGTTCTTC
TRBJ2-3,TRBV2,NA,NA,CASFRGRADTQYF,TGTGCCAGCTTCAGGGGCCGAGCAGATACGCAGTATTTT
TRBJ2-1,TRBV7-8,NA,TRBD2,CASSPGLAGPWVVNEQFF,TGTGCCAGCAGCCCGGGACTAGCGGGACCGTGGGTAGTAAATGAGCAGTTCTTC
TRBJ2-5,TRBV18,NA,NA,CASSQGQGDTQYF,TGTGCCAGCTCACAGGGACAAGGGGATACCCAGTACTTC
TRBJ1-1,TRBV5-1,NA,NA,CASSLVHMNTEAFF,TGCGCCAGCAGCTTGGTCCATATGAACACTGAAGCTTTCTTT
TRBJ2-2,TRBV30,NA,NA,CAWSGMWGGELFF,TGTGCCTGGAGTGGGATGTGGGGCGGGGAGCTGTTTTTT
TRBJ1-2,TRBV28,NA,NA,CASSLPGPYYGYTF,TGTGCCAGCAGTTTACCAGGTCCCTACTATGGCTACACCTTC
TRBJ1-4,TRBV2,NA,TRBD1,CASSITGGAVREKLFF,TGTGCCAGCAGCATAACAGGGGGCGCAGTTAGGGAAAAACTGTTTTTT
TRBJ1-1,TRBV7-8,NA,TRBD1,CASTPTGAGGVLTEAFF,TGTGCCAGCACCCCTACCGGGGCAGGGGGCGTATTGACTGAAGCTTTCTTT
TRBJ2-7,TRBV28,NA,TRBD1,CASSGQVRGYEQYF,TGTGCCAGCAGTGGACAGGTTAGAGGCTACGAGCAGTACTTC
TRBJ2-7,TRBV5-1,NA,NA,CASSLEASRYEVQYF,TGCGCCAGCAGCTTGGAAGCCAGCCGCTACGAAGTGCAGTACTTC
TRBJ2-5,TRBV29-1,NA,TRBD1,CSVEDSGGPQEETQYF,TGCAGCGTTGAAGATTCAGGGGGACCCCAGGAAGAGACCCAGTACTTC
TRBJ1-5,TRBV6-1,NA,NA,CASRGTGNQPQHF,TGTGCCAGTAGGGGCACCGGCAATCAGCCCCAGCATTTT
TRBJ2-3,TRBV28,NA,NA,CASSFLLAGTRTDTQYF,TGTGCCAGCAGTTTTTTATTGGCAGGGACGAGAACAGATACGCAGTATTTT
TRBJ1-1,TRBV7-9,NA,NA,CASSWKPSPWYTEAFF,TGTGCCAGCAGCTGGAAACCTAGTCCTTGGTACACTGAAGCTTTCTTT
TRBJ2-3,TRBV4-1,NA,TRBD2,CASGGLAGITDTQYF,TGCGCCAGTGGGGGACTAGCGGGAATAACAGATACGCAGTATTTT
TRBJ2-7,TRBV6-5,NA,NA,CASSYEADTSYEQYF,TGTGCCAGCAGTTACGAGGCGGACACCTCCTACGAGCAGTACTTC
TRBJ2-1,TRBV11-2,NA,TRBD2,CASSLVAGAAYNEQFF,TGTGCCAGCAGCTTAGTGGCGGGAGCGGCCTACAATGAGCAGTTCTTC
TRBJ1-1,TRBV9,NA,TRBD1,CASSGQGAPTEAFF,TGTGCCAGCAGCGGACAGGGGGCGCCCACTGAAGCTTTCTTT
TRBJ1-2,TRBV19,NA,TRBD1,CASSRSGQIYGYTF,TGTGCCAGTAGTAGGTCGGGACAGATCTATGGCTACACCTTC
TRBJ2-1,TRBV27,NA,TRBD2,CASSLFSRTRLNEQFF,TGTGCCAGCAGTTTATTCAGCCGGACTAGGCTTAATGAGCAGTTCTTC
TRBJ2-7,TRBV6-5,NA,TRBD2,CAVGLAGGGSYEQYF,TGTGCCGTCGGACTAGCGGGAGGGGGGTCCTACGAGCAGTACTTC
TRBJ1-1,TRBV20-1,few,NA,CSASGRGEAFF,TGCAGTGCTAGTGGTAGGGGTGAAGCTTTCTTT
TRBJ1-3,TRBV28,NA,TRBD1,CASSKTGGGNTIYF,TGTGCCAGCTCTAAAACAGGGGGAGGAAACACCATATATTTT
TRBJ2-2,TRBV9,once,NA,CASSVGAQNTGELFF,TGTGCCAGCAGCGTCGGGGCCCAGAACACCGGGGAGCTGTTTTTT
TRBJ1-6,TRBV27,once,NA,CASRETLNSPLHF,TGTGCCAGCAGAGAGACCCTTAATTCACCCCTCCACTTT
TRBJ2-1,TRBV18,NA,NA,CASSLARLAPLSYNEQFF,TGTGCCAGCTCCCTGGCCCGACTCGCCCCCCTGTCCTACAATGAGCAGTTCTTC
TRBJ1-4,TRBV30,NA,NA,CAWSVRREKLFF,TGTGCCTGGAGTGTACGTCGGGAAAAACTGTTTTTT
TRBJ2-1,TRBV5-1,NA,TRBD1,CASSLAAGGAYNEQFF,TGCGCCAGCAGCTTGGCAGCAGGGGGCGCCTACAATGAGCAGTTCTTC
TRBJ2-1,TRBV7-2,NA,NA,CASSSAGRSYNEQFF,TGTGCCAGCAGCTCGGCGGGAAGGTCCTACAATGAGCAGTTCTTC